This T cell receptor beta chain was observed in a study of blood T cells in healthy people across ages. Overall study: For every two T cells, template switching captured about one barcoded beta molecule.

Study findings and constraints: The lack of PBMC sorting stopped any conclusive naive versus antigen-experienced comparison. Older age went with lower TCR beta diversity per million T cells, in a roughly linear way.

Points on this clonotype: Its antigen is as yet unknown.

The germline CDR1 and CDR2 sequences are SEHNR and FQNEAQ (reference sequence). J lost 1 base, V lost 6 bases, and 6 bases had no gene match. The CDR3 contains 15 residues. A sample-barcoded 5' primer and a J-beta primer mix were used in a second PCR of about 7 to 12 cycles. The template-switch adaptor, which had 12 random nucleotides, put a tag on each cDNA molecule. TCRdb re-called the 5' RACE reads with MiXCR, one entry per CDR3 protein. The sample lists 780,000 or so distinct CDR3 sequences, roughly 50% occurring once. This sequence was found in a middle-aged man in good health. Sequencing was carried out using blood. The chain employs TRBV7-9 and TRBJ2-7; 10 bases match TRBD1. This CDR3 reads CASRSLDRGSYEQYF. The CDR3 region has the DNA TGTGCCAGCAGGAGTTTGGACAGGGGGTCCTACGAGCAGTACTTC. The entire variable domain, with the rest obtained from reference TRBV7-9 and TRBJ2-7, is as follows: DTGVSQNPRHKITKRGQNVTFRCDPISEHNRLYWYRQTLGQGPEFLTYFQNEAQLEKSRLLSDRFSAERPKGSFSTLEIQRTEQGDSAMYLCASRSLDRGSYEQYFGPGTRLTVT.